This TCR beta chain came from a study of regulatory T cells in long-lasting Graves disease. CDR3 length: 15 amino acids. The germline V gene encodes CDR1 SQVTM and CDR2 ANQGSEA. Trimming removed 1 base at V and 5 bases at J, with 17 bases between. Time point in this sample: persistent/refractory GD, antithyroid drugs over 5 years with positive TRAb. Isolated PBMC RNA provided the starting material for the TCR library. Relying on iRepertoire HTBI primers and Arm-PCR of CDR3 regions, the team built TCR beta libraries. TCRdb analysed the multiplex PCR reads with MiXCR anew, one entry per CDR3 protein. Of 700,000 or so distinct CDR3 sequences listed, approximately 29% are singletons.

The V call is TRBV29-1, the J call TRBJ2-5, with D possibly being TRBD1 (5 bases). The clonotype originates from a female donor with Graves disease. Source: peripheral blood mononuclear cells (PBMCs), taken when the disease was refractory, from a patient treated with antithyroid drugs. CDR3: CSVEGGPFKGETQYF. The CDR3 region has the DNA TGCAGCGTTGAAGGCGGACCATTTAAGGGGGAGACCCAGTACTTC. Based on the CDR3 plus reference TRBV29-1 and TRBJ2-5, the full variable domain is SAVISQKPSRDICQRGTSLTIQCQVDSQVTMMFWYRQQPGQSLTLIATANQGSEATYESGFVIDKFPISRPNLTFSTLTVSNMSPEDSSIYLCSVEGGPFKGETQYFGPGTRLLVL.